One and the same sample provided the 21 T cell receptor beta chains below, sequenced in a study of memory CD4+ T cells and cytomegalovirus serostatus. Single viable CD3+CD4+CD8-CD45RO+ cells were sorted as the memory CD4+ T cells. The protocol was immunoSEQ multiplex PCR, while the TCRdb copy is restricted to in-frame clones and leaves out a portion. This table holds fewer than 40,000 clones, roughly 85% found once. The material sequenced was memory CD4+ T cells from blood. The receptors come from an adult in good health and CMV-seropositive.

The genes are TRBV6-6 and TRBJ1-2; TRBD1 agrees at 8 bases. This CDR3 contains 14 residues. Germline CDR1 MNHNY, CDR2 SVGAGI (reference sequence). V trimming: 6 bases; J trimming: 2 bases; junction bases outside the gene matches: 5. As DNA, the CDR3 is TGTGCCAGCAGCGAAGACAGGGGAAACTATGGCTACACCTTC. It specifies CASSEDRGNYGYTF.

The V call is TRBV5-1, the J call TRBJ2-7; TRBD1 aligns across 7 bases. Germline lookup yields CDR1 SGHRS and CDR2 YFSETQ. Trimming took 4 bases from V and 2 from J; bases not matched to a gene: 9. The CDR3 is 15 residues long. The CDR3 reads CASSMGQNPAYEQYF. For the CDR3, the DNA is TGCGCCAGCAGCATGGGACAGAATCCTGCCTACGAGCAGTACTTC. Variable domain in full (rest from reference TRBV5-1 and TRBJ2-7): KAGVTQTPRYLIKTRGQQVTLSCSPISGHRSVSWYQQTPGQGLQFLFEYFSETQRNKGNFPGRFSGRQFSNSRSEMNVSTLELGDSALYLCASSMGQNPAYEQYFGPGTRLTVT.

V is TRBV5-1 and J is TRBJ2-7; tentative D call: TRBD2 (5 bases). Germline CDR1 reads SGHRS; CDR2 reads YFSETQ. Trimming left V 3 bases short and J 0 bases short, with 7 bases between. This CDR3 is built from 13 residues. The CDR3 loop is CASSSGYSYEQYF. In DNA form, the CDR3 reads TGCGCCAGCAGCTCGGGGTACTCCTACGAGCAGTACTTC. Complete variable domain (other parts from reference TRBV5-1 and TRBJ2-7): KAGVTQTPRYLIKTRGQQVTLSCSPISGHRSVSWYQQTPGQGLQFLFEYFSETQRNKGNFPGRFSGRQFSNSRSEMNVSTLELGDSALYLCASSSGYSYEQYFGPGTRLTVT.

V is TRBV4-3 and J is TRBJ1-1, with D possibly being TRBD1 (6 bases). CDR3 length: 15 amino acids. Germline CDR1 reads LGHNA; CDR2 reads YSLEER. The germline V and J ends were trimmed by 2 bases and 4 bases, with 14 bases remaining between them. The CDR3 loop is CASSQKQGIGTEAFF. The CDR3, as DNA: TGCGCCAGCAGCCAAAAACAGGGTATTGGCACTGAAGCTTTCTTT.

A note on this clone: The same CDR3 arises from other DNA sequences in this sample as well. The CDR3 loop reads CASSYGGTYEQYF. For the CDR3, the DNA is TGTGCCAGCAGTTACGGGGGGACCTACGAGCAGTACTTC. This chain joins TRBV6-5 and TRBJ2-7; D possibly corresponds to TRBD2 (6 bases). Per germline, CDR1 MNHEY and CDR2 SVGAGI. This CDR3 spans 13 amino acids. Between the trimmed V and J ends, which lost 2 bases and 2 bases, there was a span of 7 bases.

The gene calls are TRBV7-8 and TRBJ1-6; weak D call: TRBD1 (5 bases). This CDR3 has 15 amino acids. Germline assignment: CDR1 SGHVS and CDR2 FQNEAQ. The V end lost 6 bases, the J end lost 7 bases, and 16 bases lay between the germline ends. DNA for the CDR3: TGTGCCAGCAGGCTTCCTGGGGGAAGAAATTCACCCCTCCACTTT. Translated: CASRLPGGRNSPLHF.

This sequence joins TRBV10-3 and TRBJ2-1; 8 nucleotides line up with TRBD1. The CDR3 is 15 residues long. The germline CDR1 and CDR2 sequences are ENHRY and SYGVKD. J gave up 7 bases and V 4 bases, and 9 bases lay outside the gene matches. The CDR3 sequence is CAISVGTGKGNEQFF. In DNA, the CDR3 is TGTGCCATCAGTGTAGGGACAGGTAAGGGGAATGAGCAGTTCTTC.

This clone was picked up a small number of times. The chain employs TRBV7-9 and TRBJ1-1; D is unresolved. This CDR3 has 13 residues. CDR1 and CDR2 from the germline V gene are SEHNR and FQNEAQ (reference sequence). The V end was cut by 1 base, the J end by 1 base, with 4 bases between. In nucleotides, the CDR3 is TGTGCCAGCAGCTTAGAGGGGAACACTGAAGCTTTCTTT. Amino acid sequence: CASSLEGNTEAFF.

A single count supports this clone. The J gene is TRBJ1-1, the V gene TRBV28; 8 bases align to TRBD1. This CDR3 contains 16 residues. The V gene's germline CDR1 is MDHEN and CDR2 SYDVKM. V gave up 4 bases and J gave up 0 bases; unmatched junction bases: 7. Here the CDR3 DNA reads TGTGCCAGCAGTTCCGCAGGGGGCGTCCTGAACACTGAAGCTTTCTTT. This translates into CASSSAGGVLNTEAFF.

The chain is built from TRBV21-1 and TRBJ1-4. TRBV21-1 corresponds to a pseudogene. This CDR3 region has 16 residues. In DNA form, the CDR3 reads TGTGCCAGCAGCAAGGAGGTTTCAAGAAGTAATGAAAAACTGTTTTTT. This codes for CASSKEVSRSNEKLFF.

The rearrangement links TRBV4-1 to TRBJ2-7; either TRBD1 or TRBD2 may fit D (5 bases each). The CDR3 totals 16 residues. Trimming took off 3 bases at V and 0 bases at J, with 15 bases between the two ends. Germline values: CDR1 MGHRA, CDR2 YSYEKL. This chain's CDR3 is CASSQGWGMSSYEQYF. The CDR3 nucleotides are TGCGCCAGCAGCCAGGGCTGGGGGATGAGCTCCTACGAGCAGTACTTC.

This chain links TRBV5-4 with TRBJ2-7, with D tentatively TRBD1 or TRBD2 (5 bases each). Germline-derived CDR1 and CDR2 are SGHNT and YYREEE (reference sequence). The CDR3 has 14 residues. V was trimmed by 5 bases and J by 3 bases, leaving 15 bases between them. The DNA for the CDR3 is TGTGCCAGCAGGGCCGAGGGGATCGTCTACGAGCAGTACTTC. Amino acid sequence: CASRAEGIVYEQYF. The whole variable domain, remainder taken from reference TRBV5-4 and TRBJ2-7, is ETGVTQSPTHLIKTRGQQVTLRCSSQSGHNTVSWYQQALGQGPQFIFQYYREEENGRGNFPPRFSGLQFPNYSSELNVNALELDDSALYLCASRAEGIVYEQYFGPGTRLTVT.

The chain has TRBV6-4 and TRBJ2-1; TRBD2 agrees at 8 bases. CDR3 size: 15 residues. V shed 2 bases, J shed 6 bases, and the junction held 6 bases outside the gene matches. CDR1 and CDR2 from the germline V gene are MRHNA and SNTAGT. In DNA form, the CDR3 reads TGTGCCAGCAGTGACCTAGCGGGCCCGCCCAATGAGCAGTTCTTC. Its translation is CASSDLAGPPNEQFF.

The CDR3 spells CASPLWTSGSSGEQYF. The CDR3 DNA sequence: TGCGCCAGCCCACTGTGGACTAGCGGGAGTAGTGGCGAGCAGTACTTC. The J gene is TRBJ2-7, the V gene TRBV23-1, with 13 bases aligning to TRBD2. TRBV23-1 is sorted into the ORF group, with uncertain function. V dropped 8 bases and J dropped 6; count of bases not matched to a gene: 13. The CDR3 has 16 residues.

This chain connects TRBV7-9 to TRBJ2-2; 8 nucleotides agree with TRBD1. The CDR3 sequence is 17 residues long. From germline, CDR1 is SEHNR and CDR2 FQNEAQ (reference sequence). The junction had 10 bases not matched to a gene; V was cut back by 5 bases and J by 2 bases. The CDR3 DNA sequence: TGTGCCAGCAGCGGGCTCCCGGGACAGGCTAACACCGGGGAGCTGTTTTTT. Its translation: CASSGLPGQANTGELFF. The variable domain in full, with the rest retrieved from reference TRBV7-9 and TRBJ2-2, is DTGVSQNPRHKITKRGQNVTFRCDPISEHNRLYWYRQTLGQGPEFLTYFQNEAQLEKSRLLSDRFSAERPKGSFSTLEIQRTEQGDSAMYLCASSGLPGQANTGELFFGEGSRLTVL.

The chain links TRBV4-1 to TRBJ1-4; TRBD1 might be the D (6 bases). Germline-derived CDR1 and CDR2 are MGHRA and YSYEKL. CDR3 length equals 14 residues. The germline V and J ends were trimmed by 3 bases and 5 bases, with 10 bases remaining between them. The CDR3 is CASSQLGGNEKLFF. The CDR3 nucleotides are TGCGCCAGCAGCCAGCTAGGGGGAAATGAAAAACTGTTTTTT.

This chain uses TRBV5-6 with TRBJ2-4; no clear D gene. This CDR3 is built from 13 residues. Trimming took off 4 bases at V and 8 bases at J, with 13 bases between the two ends. CDR1 is SGHDT, CDR2 YYEEEE, per germline. The CDR3 nucleotides read TGTGCCAGCAGCGTGGGATACGTGGACATTCAGTACTTC. It is translated as CASSVGYVDIQYF.

In its sample, this clone was seen a few times. The V gene is TRBV5-1, the J gene TRBJ2-1; 12 nucleotides agree with TRBD2. The CDR3 length is 17 residues. Trimming at V came to 0 bases and at J to 6 bases, leaving 7 bases not matched to a gene. Germline loops: CDR1 SGHRS, CDR2 YFSETQ. DNA for the CDR3: TGCGCCAGCAGCTTGGAAATACTAGCGGGAGGCGGCAATGAGCAGTTCTTC. Its protein product is CASSLEILAGGGNEQFF.

The gene calls are TRBV5-1 and TRBJ2-1, with 9 bases fitting TRBD1. J gave up 9 bases and V 2 bases, and 9 bases lay outside the gene matches. CDR3 length: 15 residues. In germline, CDR1 is SGHRS, CDR2 YFSETQ. The CDR3 DNA is TGCGCCAGCAGCTTTGAGGGACAGGGAGTTGGTGAGCAGTTCTTC. Translation: CASSFEGQGVGEQFF. The full variable domain, completed using reference TRBV5-1 and TRBJ2-1, is KAGVTQTPRYLIKTRGQQVTLSCSPISGHRSVSWYQQTPGQGLQFLFEYFSETQRNKGNFPGRFSGRQFSNSRSEMNVSTLELGDSALYLCASSFEGQGVGEQFFGPGTRLTVL.

This chain links TRBV19 with TRBJ2-3, with D possibly called TRBD1 or TRBD2 (5 bases each). V gave up 6 bases and J gave up 4 bases, with 20 bases separating them. This CDR3 has 16 amino acids. The germline CDR1 and CDR2 sequences are LNHDA and SQIVND (reference sequence). CDR3 in amino acids: CASSSGTLRRADTQYF. The CDR3 bases are TGTGCCAGTAGCTCGGGGACCTTGAGACGCGCAGATACGCAGTATTTT.

The chain combines TRBV19 with TRBJ1-5; a weak D match, TRBD1 (6 bases). CDR1 and CDR2 from the germline V gene are LNHDA and SQIVND (reference sequence). This CDR3 spans 16 amino acids. V lost 3 bases to trimming and J lost 2 bases, with 14 bases between them. CDR3 sequence: CASSIFAGAGNQPQHF. CDR3 nucleotides: TGTGCCAGTAGTATTTTCGCAGGGGCTGGCAATCAGCCCCAGCATTTT.